The clone carrying this T cell receptor beta chain showed up just a few times. The record originates from a study of T cells in Graves' hyperthyroidism and ophthalmopathy. Duration under 3 months, a NOSPECS grade of at least 4, and a Clinical Activity Score of at least 3 characterized the ophthalmopathy patients. RNA transcripts provided the source from which TCR beta CDR3 regions were amplified. HTBI primers were employed in a first-round RT-PCR of the TCR CDR3. TCRdb passed the multiplex PCR reads through MiXCR, listing each CDR3 protein once. The sample has about 460,000 distinct CDR3 sequences, about 20% seen once; the top ten hold approximately 49%. This CDR3 region has 15 residues. Germline CDR1 SGHRS, CDR2 YFSETQ. Trimming cost V 3 bases and J 0 bases, with 10 bases left between them.

V is TRBV5-1 and J is TRBJ1-3, with D possibly TRBD1 on 5 matching bases. The receptor's source is a woman in her seventies with Graves' ophthalmopathy. Source material: blood. The CDR3 region is CASSSAGNSGNTIYF. The DNA of the CDR3 is TGCGCCAGCAGCTCGGCAGGGAACTCTGGAAACACCATATATTTT.